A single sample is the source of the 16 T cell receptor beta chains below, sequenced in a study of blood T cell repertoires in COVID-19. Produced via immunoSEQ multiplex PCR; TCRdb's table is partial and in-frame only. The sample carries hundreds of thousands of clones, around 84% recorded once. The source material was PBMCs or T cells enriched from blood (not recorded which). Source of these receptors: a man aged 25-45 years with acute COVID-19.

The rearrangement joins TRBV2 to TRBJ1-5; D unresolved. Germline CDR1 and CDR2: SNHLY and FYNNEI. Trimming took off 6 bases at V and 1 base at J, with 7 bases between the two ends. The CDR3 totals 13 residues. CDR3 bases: TGTGCCAGCAGAGTCGGGAGCAATCAGCCCCAGCATTTT. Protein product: CASRVGSNQPQHF.

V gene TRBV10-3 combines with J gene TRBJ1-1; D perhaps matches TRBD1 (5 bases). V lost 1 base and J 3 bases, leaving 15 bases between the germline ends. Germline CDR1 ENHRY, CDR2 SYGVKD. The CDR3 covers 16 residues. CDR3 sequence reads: CAISEYEAIGDTEAFF. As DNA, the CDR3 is TGTGCCATCAGTGAGTACGAGGCGATAGGGGACACTGAAGCTTTCTTT.

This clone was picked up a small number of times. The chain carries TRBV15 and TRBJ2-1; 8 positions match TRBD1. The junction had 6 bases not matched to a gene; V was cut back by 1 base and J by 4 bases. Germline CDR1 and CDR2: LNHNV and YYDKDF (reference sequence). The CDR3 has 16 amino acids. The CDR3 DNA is TGTGCCACCAGCAGAGGTCACCAGGGGGCGTACAATGAGCAGTTCTTC. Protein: CATSRGHQGAYNEQFF. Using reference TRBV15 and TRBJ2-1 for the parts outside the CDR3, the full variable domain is DAMVIQNPRYQVTQFGKPVTLSCSQTLNHNVMYWYQQKSSQAPKLLFHYYDKDFNNEADTPDNFQSRRPNTSFCFLDIRSPGLGDTAMYLCATSRGHQGAYNEQFFGPGTRLTVL.

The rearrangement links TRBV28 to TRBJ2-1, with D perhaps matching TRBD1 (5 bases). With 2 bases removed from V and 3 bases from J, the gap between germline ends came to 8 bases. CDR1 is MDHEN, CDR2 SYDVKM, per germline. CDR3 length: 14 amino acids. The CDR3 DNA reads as TGTGCCAGCAGTTTACAGGGTCTCTACAATGAGCAGTTCTTC. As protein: CASSLQGLYNEQFF.

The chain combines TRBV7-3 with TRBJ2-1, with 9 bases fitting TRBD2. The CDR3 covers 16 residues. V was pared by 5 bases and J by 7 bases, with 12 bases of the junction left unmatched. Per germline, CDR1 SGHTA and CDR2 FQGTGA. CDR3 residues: CASSIDGAGGINEQFF. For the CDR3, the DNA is TGTGCCAGCAGCATAGACGGAGCGGGAGGAATTAATGAGCAGTTCTTC.

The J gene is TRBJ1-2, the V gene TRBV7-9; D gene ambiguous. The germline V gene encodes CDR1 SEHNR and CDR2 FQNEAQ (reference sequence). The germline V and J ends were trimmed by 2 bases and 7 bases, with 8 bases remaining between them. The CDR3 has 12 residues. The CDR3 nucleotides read TGTGCCAGCAGCTTACCGGGTAGTGGCTACACCTTC. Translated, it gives CASSLPGSGYTF.

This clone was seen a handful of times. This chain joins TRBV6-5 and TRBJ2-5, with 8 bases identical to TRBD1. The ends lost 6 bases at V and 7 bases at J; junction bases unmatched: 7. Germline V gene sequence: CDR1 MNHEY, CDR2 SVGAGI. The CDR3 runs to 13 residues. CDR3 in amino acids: CASRPGGAGTQYF. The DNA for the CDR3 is TGTGCCAGCAGACCAGGGGGCGCTGGGACCCAGTACTTC.

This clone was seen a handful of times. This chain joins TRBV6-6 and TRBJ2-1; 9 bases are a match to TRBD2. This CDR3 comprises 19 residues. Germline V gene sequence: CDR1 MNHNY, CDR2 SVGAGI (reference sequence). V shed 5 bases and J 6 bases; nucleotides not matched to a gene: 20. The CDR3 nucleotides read TGTGCCAGCAGTCCAAGACTCCCAGCGGGGGGACCCGGGCCCAATGAGCAGTTCTTC. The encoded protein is CASSPRLPAGGPGPNEQFF.

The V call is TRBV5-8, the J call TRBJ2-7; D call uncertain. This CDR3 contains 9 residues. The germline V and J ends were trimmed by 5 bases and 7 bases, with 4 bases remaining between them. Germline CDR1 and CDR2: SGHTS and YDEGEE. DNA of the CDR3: TGTGCCAGCAGTGAGGAGCAGTACGTC. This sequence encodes CASSEEQYV.

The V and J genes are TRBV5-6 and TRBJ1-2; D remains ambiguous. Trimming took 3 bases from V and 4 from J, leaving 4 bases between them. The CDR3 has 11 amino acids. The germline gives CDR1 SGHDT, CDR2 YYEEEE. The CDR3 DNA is TGTGCCAGCAGCTCCTTCTATGGCTACACCTTC. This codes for CASSSFYGYTF. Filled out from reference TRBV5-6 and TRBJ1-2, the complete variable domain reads DAGVTQSPTHLIKTRGQQVTLRCSPKSGHDTVSWYQQALGQGPQFIFQYYEEEERQRGNFPDRFSGHQFPNYSSELNVNALLLGDSALYLCASSSFYGYTFGSGTRLTVV.

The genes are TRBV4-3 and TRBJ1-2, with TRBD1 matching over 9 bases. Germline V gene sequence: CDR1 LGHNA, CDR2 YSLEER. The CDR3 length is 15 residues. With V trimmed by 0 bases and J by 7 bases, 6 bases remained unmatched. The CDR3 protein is CASSQDRGQGFGYTF. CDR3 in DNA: TGCGCCAGCAGCCAAGATAGAGGACAGGGGTTTGGCTACACCTTC.

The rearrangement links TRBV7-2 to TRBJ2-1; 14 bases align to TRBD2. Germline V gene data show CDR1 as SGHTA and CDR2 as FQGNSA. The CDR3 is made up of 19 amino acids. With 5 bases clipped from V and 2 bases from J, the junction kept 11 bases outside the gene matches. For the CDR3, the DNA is TGTGCCAGCAGCGTGACTAGCGGGAGGGGGGGCTTTGCCTACAATGAGCAGTTCTTC. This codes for CASSVTSGRGGFAYNEQFF.

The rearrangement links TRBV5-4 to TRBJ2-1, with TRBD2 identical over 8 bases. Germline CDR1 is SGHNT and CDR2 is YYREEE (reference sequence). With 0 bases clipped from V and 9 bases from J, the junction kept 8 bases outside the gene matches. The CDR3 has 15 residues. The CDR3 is CASSLEGTRGGEQFF. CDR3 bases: TGTGCCAGCAGCTTGGAAGGGACTAGAGGGGGTGAGCAGTTCTTC.

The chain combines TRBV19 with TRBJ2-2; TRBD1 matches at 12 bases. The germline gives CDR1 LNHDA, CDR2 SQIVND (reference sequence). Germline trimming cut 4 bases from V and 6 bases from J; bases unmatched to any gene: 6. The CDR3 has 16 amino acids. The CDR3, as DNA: TGTGCCAGTAGTAAGGGACAGGGGGCGCCAGCCGGGGAGCTGTTTTTT. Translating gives CASSKGQGAPAGELFF.

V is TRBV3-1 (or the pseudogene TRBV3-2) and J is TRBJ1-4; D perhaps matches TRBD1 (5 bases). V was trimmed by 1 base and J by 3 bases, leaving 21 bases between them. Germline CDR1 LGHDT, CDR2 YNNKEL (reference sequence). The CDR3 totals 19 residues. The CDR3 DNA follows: TGTGCCAGCAGCCAAGGGGGTAGGGGAACGGTTATGGCTAATGAAAAACTGTTTTTT. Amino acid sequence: CASSQGGRGTVMANEKLFF.

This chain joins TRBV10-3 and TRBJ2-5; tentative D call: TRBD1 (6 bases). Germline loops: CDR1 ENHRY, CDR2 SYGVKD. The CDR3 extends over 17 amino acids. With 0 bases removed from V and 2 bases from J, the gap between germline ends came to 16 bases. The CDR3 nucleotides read TGTGCCATCAGTGAGTCGGTGCAGGGGCTATTTCAAGAGACCCAGTACTTC. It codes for CAISESVQGLFQETQYF.